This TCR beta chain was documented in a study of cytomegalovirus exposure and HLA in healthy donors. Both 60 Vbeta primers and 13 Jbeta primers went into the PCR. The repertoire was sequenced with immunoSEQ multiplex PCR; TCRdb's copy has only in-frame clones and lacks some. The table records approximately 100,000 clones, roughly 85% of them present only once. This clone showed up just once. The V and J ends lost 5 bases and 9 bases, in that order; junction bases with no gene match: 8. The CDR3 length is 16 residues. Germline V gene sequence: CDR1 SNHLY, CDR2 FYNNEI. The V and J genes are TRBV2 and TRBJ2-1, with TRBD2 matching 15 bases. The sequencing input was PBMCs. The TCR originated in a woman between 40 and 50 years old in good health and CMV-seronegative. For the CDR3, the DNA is TGTGCCAGCAGTCTACGGACTAGCGGGGGGGCCGGTGAGCAGTTCTTC. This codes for CASSLRTSGGAGEQFF. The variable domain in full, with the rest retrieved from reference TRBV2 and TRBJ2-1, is EPEVTQTPSHQVTQMGQEVILRCVPISNHLYFYWYRQILGQKVEFLVSFYNNEISEKSEIFDDQFSVERPDGSNFTLKIRSTKLEDSAMYFCASSLRTSGGAGEQFFGPGTRLTVL.